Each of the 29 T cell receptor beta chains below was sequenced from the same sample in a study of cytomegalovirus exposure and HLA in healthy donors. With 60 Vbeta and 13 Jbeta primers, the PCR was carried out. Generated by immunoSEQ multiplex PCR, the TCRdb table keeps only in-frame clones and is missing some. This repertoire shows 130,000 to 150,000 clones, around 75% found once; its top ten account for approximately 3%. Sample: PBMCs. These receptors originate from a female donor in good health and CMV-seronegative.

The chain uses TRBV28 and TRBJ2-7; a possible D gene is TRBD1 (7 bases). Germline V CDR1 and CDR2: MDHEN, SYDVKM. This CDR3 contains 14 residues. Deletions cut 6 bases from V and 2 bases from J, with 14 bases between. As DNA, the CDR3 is TGTGCCAGCAGGCAGGGGGGCCCAACCTACGAGCAGTACTTC. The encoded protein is CASRQGGPTYEQYF. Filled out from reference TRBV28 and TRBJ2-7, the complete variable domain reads DVKVTQSSRYLVKRTGEKVFLECVQDMDHENMFWYRQDPGLGLRLIYFSYDVKMKEKGDIPEGYSVSREKKERFSLILESASTNQTSMYLCASRQGGPTYEQYFGPGTRLTVT.

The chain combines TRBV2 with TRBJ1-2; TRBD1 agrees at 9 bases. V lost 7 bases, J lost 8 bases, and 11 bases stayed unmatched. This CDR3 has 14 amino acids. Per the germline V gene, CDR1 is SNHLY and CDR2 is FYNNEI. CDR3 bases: TGTGCCAGCATCTCGGACAGGGGTCTTAAGGGCTACACCTTC. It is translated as CASISDRGLKGYTF.

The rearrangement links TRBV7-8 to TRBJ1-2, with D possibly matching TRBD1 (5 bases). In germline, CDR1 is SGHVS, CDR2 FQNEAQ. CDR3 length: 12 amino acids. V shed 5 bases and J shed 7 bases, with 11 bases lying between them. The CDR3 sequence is CASSVLRVGYTF. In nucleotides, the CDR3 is TGTGCCAGCAGCGTCCTCAGGGTTGGCTACACCTTC.

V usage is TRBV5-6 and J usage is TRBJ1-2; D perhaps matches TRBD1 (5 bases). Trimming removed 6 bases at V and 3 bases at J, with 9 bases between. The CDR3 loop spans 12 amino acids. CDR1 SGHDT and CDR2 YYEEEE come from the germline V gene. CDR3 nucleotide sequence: TGTGCCAGCACCGCACAGGACTATGGCTACACCTTC. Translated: CASTAQDYGYTF.

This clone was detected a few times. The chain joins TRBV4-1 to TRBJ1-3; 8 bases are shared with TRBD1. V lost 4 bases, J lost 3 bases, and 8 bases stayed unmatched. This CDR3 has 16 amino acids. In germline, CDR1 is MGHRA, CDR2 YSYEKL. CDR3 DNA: TGCGCCAGCAGCCGCCGGCAGGGGGCCGATGGAAACACCATATATTTT. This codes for CASSRRQGADGNTIYF.

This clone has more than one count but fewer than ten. Here the CDR3 reads CASSQDLGQMTEAFF. CDR3 bases: TGCGCCAGCAGCCAAGATCTCGGACAAATGACTGAAGCTTTCTTT. This sequence joins TRBV4-3 and TRBJ1-1; TRBD1 might be the D (5 bases). The germline V gene has CDR1 LGHNA and CDR2 YSLEER. Trimming cost V 0 bases and J 5 bases, with 13 bases left between them. The CDR3 has 15 residues.

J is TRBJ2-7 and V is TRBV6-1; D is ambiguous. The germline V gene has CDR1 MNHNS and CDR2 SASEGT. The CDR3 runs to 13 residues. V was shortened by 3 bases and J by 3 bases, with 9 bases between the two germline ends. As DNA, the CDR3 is TGTGCCAGCAGTGACCGCCGCTACTACGAGCAGTACTTC. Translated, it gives CASSDRRYYEQYF.

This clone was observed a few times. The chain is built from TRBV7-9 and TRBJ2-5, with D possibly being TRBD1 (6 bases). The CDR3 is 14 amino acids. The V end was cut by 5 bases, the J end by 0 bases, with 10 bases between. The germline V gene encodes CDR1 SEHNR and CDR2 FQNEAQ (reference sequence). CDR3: CASSPRTDQETQYF. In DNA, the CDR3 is TGTGCCAGCAGCCCCCGGACAGACCAAGAGACCCAGTACTTC.

CDR3 DNA: TGTGCCAGCAGTGACTCTGTAGCCTCCTACGAGCAGTACTTC. This translates into CASSDSVASYEQYF. This chain connects TRBV6-4 to TRBJ2-7; D remains unclear. Per the germline V gene, CDR1 is MRHNA and CDR2 is SNTAGT. The CDR3 contains 14 residues. Trimming removed 0 bases from V and 0 bases from J, with 6 bases in between.

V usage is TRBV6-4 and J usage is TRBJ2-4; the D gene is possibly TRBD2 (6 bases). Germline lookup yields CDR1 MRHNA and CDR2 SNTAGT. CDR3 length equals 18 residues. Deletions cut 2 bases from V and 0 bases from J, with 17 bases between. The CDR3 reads CASSDPSAGRGAKNIQYF. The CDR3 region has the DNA TGTGCCAGCAGTGACCCGTCAGCGGGCCGCGGAGCCAAAAACATTCAGTACTTC.

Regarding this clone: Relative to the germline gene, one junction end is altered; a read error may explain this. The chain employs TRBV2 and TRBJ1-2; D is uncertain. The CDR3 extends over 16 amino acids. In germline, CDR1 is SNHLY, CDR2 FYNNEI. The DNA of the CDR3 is TGTGCCAGCAGCGACCCAGCAGAGTTTAGTAGCTATGGCTACCCCTTC. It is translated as CASSDPAEFSSYGYPF. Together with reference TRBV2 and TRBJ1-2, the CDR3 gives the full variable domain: EPEVTQTPSHQVTQMGQEVILRCVPISNHLYFYWYRQILGQKVEFLVSFYNNEISEKSEIFDDQFSVERPDGSNFTLKIRSTKLEDSAMYFCASSDPAEFSSYGYPFGSGTRLTVV.

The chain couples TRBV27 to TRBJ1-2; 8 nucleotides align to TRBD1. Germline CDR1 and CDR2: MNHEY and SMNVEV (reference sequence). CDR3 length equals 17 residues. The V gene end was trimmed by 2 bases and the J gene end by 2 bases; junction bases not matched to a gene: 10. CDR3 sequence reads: CASSLVPGQVSNYGYTF. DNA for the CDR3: TGTGCCAGCAGTTTAGTCCCGGGACAGGTAAGCAACTATGGCTACACCTTC.

As DNA, the CDR3 is TGTGCCAGCAGGTATTCCTACAATGAGCAGTTCTTC. Translating gives CASRYSYNEQFF. This chain uses TRBV5-8 with TRBJ2-1; D gene uncertain. Per germline, CDR1 SGHTS and CDR2 YDEGEE. V was trimmed by 5 bases and J by 1 base, leaving 4 bases between them. This CDR3 has 12 amino acids.

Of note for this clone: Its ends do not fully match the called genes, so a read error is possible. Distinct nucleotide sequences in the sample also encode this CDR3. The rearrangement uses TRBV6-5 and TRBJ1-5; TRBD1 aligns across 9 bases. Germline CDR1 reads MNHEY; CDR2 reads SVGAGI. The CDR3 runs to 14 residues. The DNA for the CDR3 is TGCGCCAGCAGGTCGACAGGGGGTAATCAGCCCCAGCATTTT. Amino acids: CASRSTGGNQPQHF.

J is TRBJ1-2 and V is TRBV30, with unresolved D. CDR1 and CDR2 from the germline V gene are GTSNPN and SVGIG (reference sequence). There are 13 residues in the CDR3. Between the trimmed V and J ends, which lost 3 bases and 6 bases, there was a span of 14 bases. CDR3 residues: CAWRPPGSDGYTF. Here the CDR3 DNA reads TGTGCCTGGAGGCCCCCGGGGAGCGATGGCTACACCTTC.

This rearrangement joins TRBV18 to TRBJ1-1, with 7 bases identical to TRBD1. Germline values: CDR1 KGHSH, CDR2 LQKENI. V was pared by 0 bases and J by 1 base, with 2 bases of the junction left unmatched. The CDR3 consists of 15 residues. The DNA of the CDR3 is TGTGCCAGCTCACCACCCGGGACAGCGAACACTGAAGCTTTCTTT. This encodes CASSPPGTANTEAFF.

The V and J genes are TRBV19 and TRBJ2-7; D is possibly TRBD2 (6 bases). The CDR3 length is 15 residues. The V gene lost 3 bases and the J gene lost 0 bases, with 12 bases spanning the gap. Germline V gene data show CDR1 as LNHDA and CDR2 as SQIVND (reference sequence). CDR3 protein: CASSIRGSGSYEQYF. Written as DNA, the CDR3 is TGTGCCAGTAGTATTCGGGGGTCGGGCTCCTACGAGCAGTACTTC.

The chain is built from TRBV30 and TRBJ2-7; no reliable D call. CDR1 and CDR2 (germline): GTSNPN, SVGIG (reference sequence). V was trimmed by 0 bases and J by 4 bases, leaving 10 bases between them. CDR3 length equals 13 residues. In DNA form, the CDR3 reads TGTGCCTGGAGTGTACCTCCTAGATACGAGCAGTACTTC. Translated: CAWSVPPRYEQYF. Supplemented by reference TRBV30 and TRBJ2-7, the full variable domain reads SQTIHQWPATLVQPVGSPLSLECTVEGTSNPNLYWYRQAAGRGLQLLFYSVGIGQISSEVPQNLSASRPQDRQFILSSKKLLLSDSGFYLCAWSVPPRYEQYFGPGTRLTVT.

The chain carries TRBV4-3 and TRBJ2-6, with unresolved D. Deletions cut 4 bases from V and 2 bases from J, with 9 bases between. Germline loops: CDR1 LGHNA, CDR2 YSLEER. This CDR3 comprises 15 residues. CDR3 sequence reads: CASSPRLAGANVLTF. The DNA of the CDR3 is TGCGCCAGCAGCCCCCGACTTGCTGGGGCCAACGTCCTGACTTTC.

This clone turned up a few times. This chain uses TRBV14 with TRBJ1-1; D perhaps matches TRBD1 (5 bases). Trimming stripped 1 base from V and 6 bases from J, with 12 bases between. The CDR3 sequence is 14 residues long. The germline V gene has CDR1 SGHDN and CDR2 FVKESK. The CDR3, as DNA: TGTGCCAGCAGCCAAGCTTTAAGGGGCGCTGAAGCTTTCTTT. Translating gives CASSQALRGAEAFF.

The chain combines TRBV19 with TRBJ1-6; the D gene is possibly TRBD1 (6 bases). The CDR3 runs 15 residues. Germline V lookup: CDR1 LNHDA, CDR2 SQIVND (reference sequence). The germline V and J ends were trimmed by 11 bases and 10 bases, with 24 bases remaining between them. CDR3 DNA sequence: TGTGCCTGCTCCCGTCCAGGGGCCTGGGGATCACCCCTCCACTTT. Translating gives CACSRPGAWGSPLHF.

For the CDR3, the DNA is TGTGCCAGCAGCTTTAGACTCCTTAATAATGAAAAACTGTTTTTT. It encodes CASSFRLLNNEKLFF. The V gene is TRBV5-6, the J gene TRBJ1-4; D is uncertain. This CDR3 has 15 amino acids. Between the trimmed V and J ends, which lost 2 bases and 4 bases, there was a span of 12 bases. CDR1 SGHDT and CDR2 YYEEEE come from the germline V gene.

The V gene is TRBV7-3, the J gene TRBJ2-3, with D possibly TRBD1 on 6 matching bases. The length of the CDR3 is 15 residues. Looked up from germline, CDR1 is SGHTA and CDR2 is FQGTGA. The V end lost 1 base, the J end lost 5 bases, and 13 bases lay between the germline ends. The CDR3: CASSLIGGGGDTQYF. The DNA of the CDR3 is TGTGCCAGCAGCTTAATAGGTGGGGGCGGAGATACGCAGTATTTT.

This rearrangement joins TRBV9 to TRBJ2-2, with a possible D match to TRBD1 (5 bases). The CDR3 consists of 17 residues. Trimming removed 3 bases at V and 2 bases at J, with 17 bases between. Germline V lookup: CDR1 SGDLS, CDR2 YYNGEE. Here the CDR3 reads CASSAHRKGPNTGELFF. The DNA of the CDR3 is TGTGCCAGCAGCGCACATCGCAAGGGGCCCAACACCGGGGAGCTGTTTTTT. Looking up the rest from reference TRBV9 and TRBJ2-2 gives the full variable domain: DSGVTQTPKHLITATGQRVTLRCSPRSGDLSVYWYQQSLDQGLQFLIQYYNGEERAKGNILERFSAQQFPDLHSELNLSSLELGDSALYFCASSAHRKGPNTGELFFGEGSRLTVL.

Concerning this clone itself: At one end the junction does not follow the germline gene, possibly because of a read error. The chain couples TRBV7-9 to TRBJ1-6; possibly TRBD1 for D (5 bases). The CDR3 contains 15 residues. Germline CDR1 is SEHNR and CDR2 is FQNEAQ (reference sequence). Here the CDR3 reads CASRLAGGESSPLHF. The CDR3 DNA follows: TGTGCCAGCAGATTAGCCGGGGGTGAGTCGTCACCCCTCCACTTT. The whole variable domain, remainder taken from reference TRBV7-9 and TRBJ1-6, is DTGVSQNPRHKITKRGQNVTFRCDPISEHNRLYWYRQTLGQGPEFLTYFQNEAQLEKSRLLSDRFSAERPKGSFSTLEIQRTEQGDSAMYLCASRLAGGESSPLHFGNGTRLTVT.

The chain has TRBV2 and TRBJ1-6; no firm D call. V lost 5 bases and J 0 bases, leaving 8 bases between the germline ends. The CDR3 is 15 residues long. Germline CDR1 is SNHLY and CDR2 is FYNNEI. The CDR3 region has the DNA TGTGCCAGCAGTCCCCTGAGCTCCTATAATTCACCCCTCCACTTT. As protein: CASSPLSSYNSPLHF.

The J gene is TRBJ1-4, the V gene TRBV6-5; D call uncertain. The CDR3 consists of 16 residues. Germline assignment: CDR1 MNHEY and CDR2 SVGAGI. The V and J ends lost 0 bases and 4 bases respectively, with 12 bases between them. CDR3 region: CASSYSSSGINEKLFF. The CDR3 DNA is TGTGCCAGCAGTTACTCGAGTAGCGGCATTAATGAAAAACTGTTTTTT.

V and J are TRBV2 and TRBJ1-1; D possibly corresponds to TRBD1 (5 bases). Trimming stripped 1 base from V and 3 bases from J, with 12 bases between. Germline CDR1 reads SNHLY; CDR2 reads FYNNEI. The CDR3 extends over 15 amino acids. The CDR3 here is CASSEEGRGDTEAFF. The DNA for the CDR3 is TGTGCCAGCAGTGAAGAAGGCCGGGGGGACACTGAAGCTTTCTTT.

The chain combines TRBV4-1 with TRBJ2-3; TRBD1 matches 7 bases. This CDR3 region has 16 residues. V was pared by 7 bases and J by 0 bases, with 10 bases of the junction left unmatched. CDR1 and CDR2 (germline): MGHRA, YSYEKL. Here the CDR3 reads CASNPEGASSTDTQYF. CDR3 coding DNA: TGCGCCAGCAACCCAGAGGGGGCCTCTAGCACAGATACGCAGTATTTT.